Shown below are 29 T cell receptor beta chains from a single sample sequenced in a study of T-cell reconstitution after alpha-beta-depleted transplantation in children. For TCRbeta, the library was prepared with unique molecular identifiers. TCRdb redid the calling of the PCR reads with MiXCR, one entry per CDR3 protein. The profile covers 490,000 or so distinct CDR3 sequences, with roughly an eighth appearing a single time and under 7% taken by the ten largest. Sample: PBMCs from the stem cell graft donor, taken from the stem cell graft. The receptors come from a human donor who donated a stem cell graft to a child with combined immunodeficiency.

This chain joins TRBV5-6 and TRBJ2-2, with 8 bases fitting TRBD2. Germline V lookup: CDR1 SGHDT, CDR2 YYEEEE. The CDR3 spans 15 residues. Trimming at V came to 0 bases and at J to 7 bases, leaving 5 bases not matched to a gene. The CDR3 is CASSLGAGEVGELFF. The CDR3 DNA follows: TGTGCCAGCAGCTTGGGAGCGGGAGAGGTCGGGGAGCTGTTTTTT.

This clonotype has more than one count but fewer than ten. The genes are TRBV20-1 and TRBJ2-3; D might be TRBD1 or TRBD2, each matching 6 bases. Trimming left V 3 bases short and J 2 bases short, with 12 bases between. The CDR3 is 14 amino acids. CDR1 is DFQATT and CDR2 is SNEGSKA in the germline V gene (reference sequence). CDR3 sequence reads: CSARQGGYTDTQYF. The DNA for the CDR3 is TGCAGTGCTAGGCAAGGGGGGTACACAGATACGCAGTATTTT.

The chain carries TRBV20-1 and TRBJ2-1; 7 nucleotides align to TRBD2. The V and J ends lost 5 bases and 9 bases, in that order; junction bases with no gene match: 22. The CDR3 contains 17 residues. CDR1 is DFQATT and CDR2 is SNEGSKA in the germline V gene (reference sequence). CDR3: CSARTSNLAGDHREQFF. Here the CDR3 DNA reads TGCAGTGCTCGGACTTCTAATTTGGCGGGGGACCACCGTGAGCAGTTCTTC.

This clonotype was counted ten times or more. The chain combines TRBV20-1 with TRBJ2-1; no clear D. With 2 bases removed from V and 1 base from J, the gap between germline ends came to 6 bases. Per germline, CDR1 DFQATT and CDR2 SNEGSKA (reference sequence). This CDR3 region has 13 residues. The CDR3, as DNA: TGCAGTGCTAGAATAGGATCCTACAATGAGCAGTTCTTC. Amino acid sequence: CSARIGSYNEQFF.

This clonotype was observed a handful of times. The chain is built from TRBV29-1 and TRBJ2-1, with a weak D call TRBD1 (5 bases). Germline-derived CDR1 and CDR2 are SQVTM and ANQGSEA. V was cut by 2 bases and J by 2 bases, with 22 bases left in between. This CDR3 comprises 18 residues. CDR3 bases: TGCAGCGTTGAAATGAATCAGCTGGGGCAGGCACCCTACAATGAGCAGTTCTTC. It yields the protein CSVEMNQLGQAPYNEQFF.

The chain couples TRBV30 to TRBJ2-1, with 13 nucleotides matching TRBD2. The CDR3 contains 16 residues. Germline V gives CDR1 GTSNPN, CDR2 SVGIG (reference sequence). Trimming removed 3 bases from V and 8 bases from J; junction bases left unmatched: 10. CDR3 residues: CAWSAWTSGSFDEQFF. For the CDR3, the DNA is TGTGCCTGGAGCGCGTGGACTAGCGGGAGTTTCGATGAGCAGTTCTTC.

This clonotype was counted many times. The rearrangement uses TRBV29-1 and TRBJ2-1; D not resolved. Trimming took off 6 bases at V and 4 bases at J, with 7 bases between the two ends. The CDR3 has 11 residues. Germline loops: CDR1 SQVTM, CDR2 ANQGSEA. The chain's CDR3 is CSVGIYNEQFF. CDR3 nucleotide sequence: TGCAGCGTAGGGATATACAATGAGCAGTTCTTC.

In its sample, this clonotype was seen many times. The rearrangement links TRBV6-1 to TRBJ2-7; TRBD1 agrees at 8 bases. Trimming at V came to 6 bases and at J to 1 base, leaving 8 bases not matched to a gene. CDR1 is MNHNS and CDR2 is SASEGT in the germline V gene. The CDR3 extends over 15 amino acids. The CDR3 is CASRSTGDSSYEQYF. CDR3 coding DNA: TGTGCCAGCAGATCGACAGGGGACTCTTCCTACGAGCAGTACTTC.

In its sample, this clonotype was seen a few times. The rearrangement links TRBV30 to TRBJ2-1, with D perhaps given as TRBD1 or TRBD2 (5 bases each). V lost 3 bases and J lost 4, with 25 bases in between. The CDR3 is made up of 18 amino acids. Germline V gene lookup returns CDR1 GTSNPN and CDR2 SVGIG (reference sequence). The CDR3 loop is CAWRGQGDTGSHYNEQFF. The CDR3 DNA reads as TGTGCCTGGAGGGGGCAGGGTGATACGGGAAGTCATTACAATGAGCAGTTCTTC.

This clonotype was seen ten or more times. The chain employs TRBV29-1 and TRBJ2-1; the D is unclear. CDR1 is SQVTM, CDR2 ANQGSEA, per germline. This CDR3 region has 13 residues. Trimming cost V 2 bases and J 9 bases, with 14 bases left between them. In DNA, the CDR3 is TGCAGCGTTGAATTCACCCCGCGCGGTGAGCAGTTCTTC. Protein sequence: CSVEFTPRGEQFF.

This clonotype was counted only a few times. This chain connects TRBV12-3 or TRBV12-4 to TRBJ2-7; TRBD1 or TRBD2 may be the D gene (5 bases each). This CDR3 contains 13 residues. V was cut by 9 bases and J by 5 bases, with 17 bases left in between. CDR3 sequence reads: CASTGTQADEQYF. CDR3 nucleotide sequence: TGTGCCAGTACCGGGACCCAGGCCGACGAGCAGTACTTC.

This clonotype showed up just a few times. A much larger clone lies one base from this, so it may be a read error. This sequence joins TRBV7-6 and TRBJ2-6; unclear D gene. CDR3 length: 14 amino acids. Trimming pared 2 bases from V and 1 base from J, leaving 3 bases between. Looked up from germline, CDR1 is SGHVS and CDR2 is FNYEAQ. The CDR3 DNA is TGTGCCAGCAGCTTAAGGTCTGGGGCCAACGTCCTGACTTTC. This gives the protein CASSLRSGANVLTF.

This clonotype was observed a handful of times. The chain couples TRBV12-3 or TRBV12-4 to TRBJ1-4; D unclear. The CDR3 sequence is 13 residues long. V lost 2 bases to trimming and J lost 4 bases, with 5 bases between them. CDR3 DNA sequence: TGTGCCAGCAGTTTAAGGTTTAATGAAAAACTGTTTTTT. It codes for CASSLRFNEKLFF.

This clonotype has at least ten counts. The V and J genes are TRBV6-5 and TRBJ2-1, with D perhaps TRBD1 or TRBD2 (5 bases each). V was clipped by 4 bases and J by 5 bases, with 12 bases between them. Per germline, CDR1 MNHEY and CDR2 SVGAGI. CDR3 length: 14 amino acids. The CDR3 nucleotides read TGTGCCAGCAGTTCCGGGGACCAAGACAATGAGCAGTTCTTC. Amino acids: CASSSGDQDNEQFF.

This clonotype was seen more than once but under ten times. This sequence joins TRBV4-2 and TRBJ2-1; 11 nucleotides align to TRBD2. The CDR3 is 19 residues long. CDR1 and CDR2 (germline): LGHNA, YNFKEQ. The trim removed 4 bases at V and 6 bases at J, leaving 17 bases unmatched. This CDR3 is CASSPRLQIAGGPSNEQFF. CDR3 coding DNA: TGTGCCAGCAGCCCGAGACTTCAAATAGCGGGAGGGCCCTCCAATGAGCAGTTCTTC.

This clonotype was found a few times. V gene TRBV14 combines with J gene TRBJ1-1; D uncertain. CDR3 length equals 15 residues. Germline V gives CDR1 SGHDN, CDR2 FVKESK. Trimming took 1 base from V and 3 from J, leaving 12 bases between them. The DNA of the CDR3 is TGTGCCAGCAGCCAAGGCCACTGGGCGTACACTGAAGCTTTCTTT. Translation gives CASSQGHWAYTEAFF.

The rearrangement links TRBV12-3 or TRBV12-4 to TRBJ2-3, with 7 bases lining up with TRBD1. The CDR3 covers 17 residues. V lost 2 bases to trimming and J lost 2 bases; unmatched junction nucleotides: 10. The CDR3 loop reads CASSLLPPGGNTDTQYF. CDR3 in DNA: TGTGCCAGCAGTTTACTACCACCAGGGGGTAACACAGATACGCAGTATTTT.

This clonotype was counted a few times. The J gene is TRBJ2-1, the V gene TRBV5-1; 10 bases are a match to TRBD1. V lost 4 bases, J lost 7 bases, and 5 bases stayed unmatched. Germline V gene data show CDR1 as SGHRS and CDR2 as YFSETQ. The CDR3 extends over 14 amino acids. CDR3 sequence (DNA): TGCGCCAGCAGCCGCCCGGGACAGGGGAATGAGCAGTTCTTC. Translated: CASSRPGQGNEQFF. Full variable domain (remainder filled in from reference TRBV5-1 and TRBJ2-1): KAGVTQTPRYLIKTRGQQVTLSCSPISGHRSVSWYQQTPGQGLQFLFEYFSETQRNKGNFPGRFSGRQFSNSRSEMNVSTLELGDSALYLCASSRPGQGNEQFFGPGTRLTVL.

The rearrangement links TRBV12-3 or TRBV12-4 to TRBJ1-1; a possible D gene is TRBD1 (5 bases). CDR3 length: 11 amino acids. V gave up 6 bases and J gave up 7 bases, with 9 bases separating them. The CDR3 is CASSGTFEAFF. Written as DNA, the CDR3 is TGTGCCAGCAGCGGGACCTTTGAAGCTTTCTTT.

The J gene is TRBJ2-1, the V gene TRBV7-9, with a possible D match to TRBD2 (5 bases). The CDR3 spans 15 residues. Trimming removed 5 bases at V and 6 bases at J, with 17 bases between. Germline V gene lookup returns CDR1 SEHNR and CDR2 FQNEAQ (reference sequence). DNA of the CDR3: TGTGCCAGCAGCCCCCCCCTCTGGGGAGTCAATGAGCAGTTCTTC. Encoded protein: CASSPPLWGVNEQFF.

This clonotype was found many times. The chain combines TRBV24-1 with TRBJ2-2; D is perhaps TRBD1 or TRBD2 (5 bases each). This CDR3 spans 12 amino acids. The germline V gene encodes CDR1 KGHDR and CDR2 SFDVKD. V shed 5 bases and J shed 13 bases, with 13 bases lying between them. CDR3 amino acids: CATSGRRDGLFF. The CDR3, as DNA: TGTGCCACCAGTGGGCGCCGGGACGGGCTGTTTTTT.

V and J are TRBV6-6 and TRBJ2-2; D not resolved. There are 12 residues in the CDR3. The germline gives CDR1 MNHNY, CDR2 SVGAGI (reference sequence). V was pared by 0 bases and J by 9 bases, with 5 bases between. This chain's CDR3 is CASSYSKRELFF. CDR3 DNA sequence: TGTGCCAGCAGTTACTCGAAGCGGGAGCTGTTTTTT.

The chain links TRBV12-3 or TRBV12-4 to TRBJ2-1; 11 positions agree with TRBD2. V shed 1 base and J 4 bases; nucleotides not matched to a gene: 9. There are 18 residues in the CDR3. CDR3 sequence reads: CASSLGALAGGQYNEQFF. The DNA for the CDR3 is TGTGCCAGCAGTTTAGGGGCCTTAGCGGGGGGGCAATACAATGAGCAGTTCTTC.

This chain connects TRBV28 to TRBJ2-3; possible D gene TRBD1, 6 bases. In germline, CDR1 is MDHEN, CDR2 SYDVKM. The length of the CDR3 is 13 residues. Trimming shortened V by 7 bases and J by 7 bases, and 15 bases separated the two germline ends. The CDR3 sequence is CASTYEQGHTQYF. The CDR3 DNA sequence: TGTGCCAGCACTTACGAACAGGGCCATACGCAGTATTTT.

This clonotype was recorded a few times. This chain joins TRBV20-1 and TRBJ2-3, with D possibly being TRBD1 (5 bases). CDR1 is DFQATT, CDR2 SNEGSKA, per germline (reference sequence). CDR3 length: 14 amino acids. Deletions cut 7 bases from V and 5 bases from J, with 19 bases between. CDR3 nucleotides: TGCAGTGGTCCCCAAACAGGCAAGGGAGATACGCAGTATTTT. Translation gives CSGPQTGKGDTQYF.

J is TRBJ2-7 and V is TRBV9, with 7 positions matching TRBD1. Looked up from germline, CDR1 is SGDLS and CDR2 is YYNGEE. V shed 0 bases, J shed 0 bases, and the junction held 6 bases outside the gene matches. CDR3 length: 16 residues. The CDR3 protein is CASSVGDRARSYEQYF. The CDR3 DNA sequence: TGTGCCAGCAGCGTAGGCGACAGGGCTCGCTCCTACGAGCAGTACTTC.

J is TRBJ2-4 and V is TRBV18, with D uncertain. There are 15 residues in the CDR3. Trimming took 2 bases from V and 1 from J, leaving 9 bases between them. CDR1 and CDR2 (germline): KGHSH, LQKENI. The DNA for the CDR3 is TGTGCCAGCTCACCAATCTCCGGGGCCAAAAACATTCAGTACTTC. Amino acids: CASSPISGAKNIQYF.

The chain couples TRBV29-1 to TRBJ2-7; D not resolved. CDR3 length: 13 residues. With 7 bases removed from V and 1 base from J, the gap between germline ends came to 14 bases. CDR1 and CDR2 from the germline V gene are SQVTM and ANQGSEA. The CDR3 loop reads CSAEDRQSYEQYF. Here the CDR3 DNA reads TGCAGCGCTGAGGACCGTCAATCCTACGAGCAGTACTTC.

This clonotype was seen a handful of times. The chain combines TRBV24-1 with TRBJ1-2; D is undetermined. CDR1 is KGHDR, CDR2 SFDVKD, per germline. The CDR3 spans 13 residues. The CDR3 bases are TGTGCGACCGGCGACCGAGGCAATGCTGGCTACACCTTC. Amino acids: CATGDRGNAGYTF.